The 18 T cell receptor beta chains listed next were all sequenced from one sample in a study of CD8 T cells in Susac syndrome. Reverse transcription of roughly 0.5 to 1 ug RNA was carried out with random hexamers. TCRdb reprocessed the immunoSEQ multiplex PCR reads with MiXCR, giving one entry per CDR3 protein. The sample lists some 130,000 distinct CDR3 sequences; roughly 94% were seen once. The sample comprised CD8+ T cells from PBMCs. The source is a human donor with Susac syndrome.

The gene calls are TRBV7-9 and TRBJ2-7; either TRBD1 or TRBD2 may fit D (5 bases each). V shed 5 bases and J shed 3 bases, with 11 bases lying between them. Germline values: CDR1 SEHNR, CDR2 FQNEAQ (reference sequence). The CDR3 sequence is 13 residues long. The CDR3 here is CASSLGENYEQYF. In nucleotides, the CDR3 is TGTGCCAGCAGCCTGGGGGAAAACTACGAGCAGTACTTC.

This sequence joins TRBV13 and TRBJ2-5, with 13 positions matching TRBD2. The CDR3 is 16 residues long. Germline CDR1 is PRHDT and CDR2 is FYEKMQ (reference sequence). Losses at the gene ends were 5 bases for V and 5 bases for J; bases not matched to a gene: 8. The CDR3 DNA reads as TGTGCCAGCAGCCCCGGGACTAGCGGGACGGGGGAGACCCAGTACTTC. Encoded protein: CASSPGTSGTGETQYF.

This clonotype appeared a single time. V usage is TRBV28 and J usage is TRBJ1-1; D remains ambiguous. CDR3 length equals 14 residues. Germline CDR1 and CDR2: MDHEN and SYDVKM. The V end was cut by 3 bases, the J end by 0 bases, with 8 bases between. Here the CDR3 reads CASSLLSVNTEAFF. In DNA, the CDR3 is TGTGCCAGCAGTTTGTTGTCGGTGAACACTGAAGCTTTCTTT. Full variable domain (missing parts from reference TRBV28 and TRBJ1-1): DVKVTQSSRYLVKRTGEKVFLECVQDMDHENMFWYRQDPGLGLRLIYFSYDVKMKEKGDIPEGYSVSREKKERFSLILESASTNQTSMYLCASSLLSVNTEAFFGQGTRLTVV.

The rearrangement uses TRBV6-1 and TRBJ2-7, with 9 bases matching TRBD2. V shed 0 bases and J 5 bases; nucleotides not matched to a gene: 14. Looked up from germline, CDR1 is MNHNS and CDR2 is SASEGT. The CDR3 contains 18 residues. CDR3: CASSEADLSGSFIHEQYF. CDR3 in DNA: TGTGCCAGCAGTGAAGCGGATCTTAGCGGGAGCTTCATCCACGAGCAGTACTTC.

The J gene is TRBJ1-1, the V gene TRBV9; D might be TRBD1 (6 bases). Trimming shortened V by 5 bases and J by 7 bases, and 15 bases separated the two germline ends. The germline CDR1 and CDR2 sequences are SGDLS and YYNGEE. The CDR3 consists of 13 residues. CDR3 amino acids: CASRGDIVDEAFF. The CDR3 DNA is TGTGCCAGCAGGGGGGACATAGTGGATGAAGCTTTCTTT.

This chain uses TRBV4-1 with TRBJ2-5, with D uncertain. Germline CDR1 is MGHRA and CDR2 is YSYEKL. The V end was cut by 3 bases, the J end by 1 base, with 15 bases between. The CDR3 runs to 16 residues. The CDR3 loop is CASSQALKEGQETQYF. The CDR3 region has the DNA TGCGCCAGCAGCCAGGCCCTCAAGGAAGGCCAAGAGACCCAGTACTTC.

The CDR3 sequence: CASSPEGQPRETQYF. The CDR3 DNA sequence: TGCGCCAGCAGCCCCGAGGGACAGCCCAGGGAGACCCAGTACTTC. The chain recombines TRBV4-1 with TRBJ2-5; TRBD1 matches at 7 bases. There are 15 residues in the CDR3. V was pared by 4 bases and J by 5 bases, with 10 bases of the junction left unmatched. Germline V CDR1 and CDR2: MGHRA, YSYEKL.

This clonotype was seen once. The chain joins TRBV2 to TRBJ2-1; 7 bases match TRBD2. The CDR3 extends over 15 amino acids. Trimming cost V 7 bases and J 0 bases; bases outside gene matches: 6. CDR1 is SNHLY and CDR2 is FYNNEI in the germline V gene. The CDR3 loop reads CASTPRGGSYNEQFF. The CDR3 DNA reads as TGTGCCAGCACTCCCCGCGGGGGCTCCTACAATGAGCAGTTCTTC.

The chain couples TRBV5-4 to TRBJ2-7, with D maybe TRBD1 (6 bases). Trimming shortened V by 4 bases and J by 5 bases, and 13 bases separated the two germline ends. The CDR3 length is 13 residues. CDR1 is SGHNT, CDR2 YYREEE, per germline (reference sequence). In DNA, the CDR3 is TGTGCCAGCAGCGAAAGGACAGTCCACGAGCAGTACTTC. It translates to CASSERTVHEQYF.

This clonotype was seen just once. V is TRBV28 and J is TRBJ2-5; possibly TRBD1 for D (6 bases). V lost 6 bases and J lost 5, with 16 bases in between. The CDR3 contains 14 residues. From germline, CDR1 is MDHEN and CDR2 SYDVKM. CDR3 sequence reads: CASRDSAPRETQYF. CDR3 bases: TGTGCCAGCAGGGACAGCGCCCCAAGGGAGACCCAGTACTTC.

This chain joins TRBV3-1 and TRBJ2-1; 10 bases are shared with TRBD2. The CDR3 consists of 17 residues. Germline V gives CDR1 LGHDT, CDR2 YNNKEL (reference sequence). Trimming removed 1 base from V and 6 bases from J; junction bases left unmatched: 9. CDR3: CASSQGQLAGGPNEQFF. The DNA of the CDR3 is TGTGCCAGCAGCCAAGGGCAGTTAGCGGGAGGTCCCAATGAGCAGTTCTTC.

The chain joins TRBV11-2 to TRBJ1-2, with D unclear. Germline assignment: CDR1 SGHAT and CDR2 FQNNGV. CDR3 length: 15 residues. V lost 1 base and J 4 bases, leaving 13 bases between the germline ends. CDR3 nucleotide sequence: TGTGCCAGCAGCTTAGTGGACGGACTCCGCTATGGCTACACCTTC. Its translation is CASSLVDGLRYGYTF.

This chain joins TRBV5-6 and TRBJ2-7; D is possibly TRBD2 (5 bases). Germline V gene lookup returns CDR1 SGHDT and CDR2 YYEEEE. Trimming shortened V by 0 bases and J by 4 bases, and 11 bases separated the two germline ends. The CDR3 is 14 amino acids. In DNA, the CDR3 is TGTGCCAGCAGCTTGGGGGGAGATAGTTACGAGCAGTACTTC. It is translated as CASSLGGDSYEQYF.

CDR3 in DNA: TGCAGTGCTCGTGGACTAGCAGTCACAGATACGCAGTATTTT. It yields the protein CSARGLAVTDTQYF. The chain combines TRBV20-1 with TRBJ2-3, with 8 bases aligning to TRBD2. Germline CDR1 is DFQATT and CDR2 is SNEGSKA (reference sequence). Unmatched junction bases numbered 6, after V lost 5 bases and J lost 2 bases. The CDR3 runs 14 residues.

This chain connects TRBV7-2 to TRBJ1-2; a possible D gene is TRBD1 (5 bases). Germline V gene data show CDR1 as SGHTA and CDR2 as FQGNSA. The CDR3 is 14 amino acids. V was cut by 3 bases and J by 0 bases, with 8 bases left in between. The CDR3 sequence is CASSFPGANYGYTF. In DNA form, the CDR3 reads TGTGCCAGCAGCTTTCCGGGGGCTAACTATGGCTACACCTTC.

CDR3 loop: CASSQRTSPGADTQYF. CDR3 coding DNA: TGTGCCAGCAGCCAACGGACTAGCCCGGGTGCGGATACGCAGTATTTT. The chain employs TRBV7-9 and TRBJ2-3; 8 bases match TRBD2. The germline CDR1 and CDR2 sequences are SEHNR and FQNEAQ (reference sequence). This CDR3 contains 16 residues. V lost 5 bases and J lost 6; bases outside the gene matches: 13.

The chain has TRBV20-1 and TRBJ2-1, with D possibly TRBD2 on 6 matching bases. The CDR3 consists of 14 residues. Trimming removed 4 bases from V and 4 bases from J, with 14 bases in between. Per the germline V gene, CDR1 is DFQATT and CDR2 is SNEGSKA (reference sequence). CDR3 in amino acids: CSATTTGSYNEQFF. CDR3 DNA: TGCAGTGCTACCACGACCGGGAGTTACAATGAGCAGTTCTTC.

This chain joins TRBV5-1 and TRBJ1-5, with TRBD1 as a possible D gene (5 bases). Germline V lookup: CDR1 SGHRS, CDR2 YFSETQ. There are 15 residues in the CDR3. Trimming removed 0 bases at V and 2 bases at J, with 9 bases between. The CDR3 DNA reads as TGCGCCAGCAGCTTGGCAGGGTTTGGCAATCAGCCCCAGCATTTT. Amino acid sequence: CASSLAGFGNQPQHF.